Detailed here is one T cell receptor beta chain. Per the original data handling: Amplifying reference gene primers gave estimates of nucleated cell counts. Method: immunoSEQ multiplex PCR; TCRdb's copy keeps in-frame clones and lacks some. That table is the source of V, J and clone size, and D and trimming were worked out from the DNA. The table has fewer than 250,000 clones, less than 90% seen once. The sample comes from a study of blood T cell repertoires in COVID-19. The overall study: Some COVID-19 samples were acute and others convalescent; all came from the United States, Italy and Spain.

Losses at the gene ends were 2 bases for V and 10 bases for J; bases not matched to a gene: 13. CDR1 and CDR2 (germline): MNHEY, SVGAGI. The CDR3 is 16 amino acids. This TCR was sampled from a human donor in a cohort sampled during active COVID-19. The sequenced sample consisted of peripheral blood. The chain is built from TRBV6-5 and TRBJ1-4, with TRBD1 matching 7 bases. The DNA for the CDR3 is TGTGCCAGCAGTTACGATCGGACAGGTCGGGGGGGAAAACTGTTTTTT. Its protein is CASSYDRTGRGGKLFF.